The 14 T cell receptor beta chains given below trace back to one sample, sequenced in a study of T cell responses to AZD1222 COVID-19 vaccine. The assay was immunoSEQ multiplex PCR, and TCRdb's table has in-frame clones only and misses some. The data contain 150,000 to 200,000 clones, over 90% of them singletons. The sample consisted of peripheral blood, taken 28 days after the second AZD1222 dose. These receptors were collected from an adult who received the AZD1222 COVID-19 vaccine.

This rearrangement joins TRBV7-2 to TRBJ2-2; D remains ambiguous. The V end lost 5 bases, the J end lost 3 bases, and 4 bases lay between the germline ends. Looked up from germline, CDR1 is SGHTA and CDR2 is FQGNSA. The CDR3 is made up of 12 amino acids. DNA of the CDR3: TGTGCCAGCAGCCATTACACCGGGGAGCTGTTTTTT. This sequence encodes CASSHYTGELFF.

The CDR3 DNA follows: TGTGCCAGCAGTGTAGACTCTATAAAATACAATGAGCAGTTCTTC. Protein: CASSVDSIKYNEQFF. The gene calls are TRBV6-2 or TRBV6-3 and TRBJ2-1; no definite D call. Trimming shortened V by 5 bases and J by 4 bases, and 15 bases separated the two germline ends. Looked up from germline, CDR1 is MNHEY and CDR2 is SVGEGT. CDR3 length equals 15 residues.

The V call is TRBV25-1, the J call TRBJ1-4; D might be TRBD1 (6 bases). CDR1 and CDR2 (germline): MGHDK, SYGVNS. The germline V and J ends were trimmed by 5 bases and 8 bases, with 12 bases remaining between them. The CDR3 is 13 amino acids. CDR3 amino acids: CASSLRGVEKLFF. The CDR3 DNA is TGTGCCAGCAGTCTCAGGGGTGTGGAAAAACTGTTTTTT.

This clone was observed once. The rearrangement links TRBV29-1 to TRBJ2-1, with D unresolved. Germline V gene data show CDR1 as SQVTM and CDR2 as ANQGSEA. The V and J ends lost 3 bases and 9 bases respectively, with 6 bases between them. CDR3 length equals 10 residues. As DNA, the CDR3 is TGCAGCGTTGAGAATGCTGAGCAGTTCTTC. Residues: CSVENAEQFF.

V is TRBV3-1 (or the pseudogene TRBV3-2) and J is TRBJ2-3; a possible D gene is TRBD2 (5 bases). The CDR3 contains 13 residues. Germline V gene lookup returns CDR1 LGHDT and CDR2 YNNKEL (reference sequence). V was cut by 3 bases and J by 4 bases, with 8 bases left in between. CDR3 residues: CASSHGDADTQYF. For the CDR3, the DNA is TGTGCCAGCAGCCACGGGGATGCAGATACGCAGTATTTT.

The rearrangement joins TRBV7-9 to TRBJ1-3, with no clear D. CDR1 SEHNR and CDR2 FQNEAQ come from the germline V gene (reference sequence). Trimming pared 0 bases from V and 0 bases from J, leaving 6 bases between. The CDR3 is 15 residues long. The CDR3 nucleotides are TGTGCCAGCAGCTTAGCCGGTTACTCTGGAAACACCATATATTTT. Encoded protein: CASSLAGYSGNTIYF.

The CDR3 reads CSVTGKGLFAGDSYNSPLHF. The CDR3 nucleotides are TGCAGCGTCACCGGGAAGGGATTGTTTGCAGGGGACTCCTATAATTCACCCCTCCACTTT. The chain is built from TRBV29-1 and TRBJ1-6, with a weak D call TRBD1 (6 bases). The CDR3 has 20 amino acids. Germline CDR1 reads SQVTM; CDR2 reads ANQGSEA. V lost 6 bases to trimming and J lost 0 bases, with 27 bases between them.

V and J are TRBV12-3 or TRBV12-4 and TRBJ2-2, with 7 bases fitting TRBD2. The CDR3 is 12 amino acids. The ends lost 4 bases at V and 7 bases at J; junction bases unmatched: 0. The CDR3: CASSWGGGELFF. In DNA, the CDR3 is TGTGCCAGCAGTTGGGGGGGCGGGGAGCTGTTTTTT.

This clone was detected only a few times. V usage is TRBV12-3 or TRBV12-4 and J usage is TRBJ1-5, with a tentative D call TRBD1 (5 bases). Trimming took off 8 bases at V and 0 bases at J, with 8 bases between the two ends. The CDR3 is 13 residues long. The CDR3 DNA reads TGTGCCAGCCGGGGCTATAGCAATCAGCCCCAGCATTTT. Its protein product is CASRGYSNQPQHF.

The chain carries TRBV5-6 and TRBJ2-7; possibly TRBD2 for D (6 bases). Trimming cost V 4 bases and J 0 bases, with 14 bases left between them. The germline gives CDR1 SGHDT, CDR2 YYEEEE. The CDR3 runs to 15 residues. For the CDR3, the DNA is TGTGCCAGCAGCGTGCTAGCGTTTATCTCCTACGAGCAGTACTTC. It codes for CASSVLAFISYEQYF.

The rearrangement uses TRBV11-3 and TRBJ2-2; D is undetermined. V lost 5 bases and J 0 bases, leaving 16 bases between the germline ends. The CDR3 extends over 17 amino acids. From germline, CDR1 is SGHNT and CDR2 YENEEA. CDR3 region: CASSPEAGRANTGELFF. The CDR3 DNA reads TGTGCCAGCAGCCCAGAAGCAGGACGAGCGAACACCGGGGAGCTGTTTTTT. The whole variable domain, filled in from reference TRBV11-3 and TRBJ2-2, reads EAGVVQSPRYKIIEKKQPVAFWCNPISGHNTLYWYLQNLGQGPELLIRYENEEAVDDSQLPKDRFSAERLKGVDSTLKIQPAELGDSAVYLCASSPEAGRANTGELFFGEGSRLTVL.

Only one count was recorded for this clone. The chain couples TRBV6-5 to TRBJ1-4, with D unclear. From germline, CDR1 is MNHEY and CDR2 SVGAGI. The CDR3 extends over 14 amino acids. V lost 4 bases, J lost 0 bases, and 6 bases lay in between. The chain's CDR3 is CASSSDATNEKLFF. The CDR3 coding sequence is TGTGCCAGCAGTTCGGATGCAACTAATGAAAAACTGTTTTTT.

The chain combines TRBV5-1 with TRBJ1-1; D gene ambiguous. V dropped 0 bases and J dropped 5 bases, with 8 bases sitting between them. From germline, CDR1 is SGHRS and CDR2 YFSETQ. The CDR3 runs 13 residues. The DNA for the CDR3 is TGCGCCAGCAGCTTGGGTTCCGAGACTGAAGCTTTCTTT. Encoded protein: CASSLGSETEAFF.

This chain uses TRBV11-2 with TRBJ2-1; D uncertain. Trimming removed 4 bases from V and 5 bases from J, with 9 bases in between. CDR3 size: 13 residues. Germline CDR1 and CDR2: SGHAT and FQNNGV. The CDR3 nucleotides read TGTGCCAGCAGCTATGACCGGGACAATGAGCAGTTCTTC. It is translated as CASSYDRDNEQFF.